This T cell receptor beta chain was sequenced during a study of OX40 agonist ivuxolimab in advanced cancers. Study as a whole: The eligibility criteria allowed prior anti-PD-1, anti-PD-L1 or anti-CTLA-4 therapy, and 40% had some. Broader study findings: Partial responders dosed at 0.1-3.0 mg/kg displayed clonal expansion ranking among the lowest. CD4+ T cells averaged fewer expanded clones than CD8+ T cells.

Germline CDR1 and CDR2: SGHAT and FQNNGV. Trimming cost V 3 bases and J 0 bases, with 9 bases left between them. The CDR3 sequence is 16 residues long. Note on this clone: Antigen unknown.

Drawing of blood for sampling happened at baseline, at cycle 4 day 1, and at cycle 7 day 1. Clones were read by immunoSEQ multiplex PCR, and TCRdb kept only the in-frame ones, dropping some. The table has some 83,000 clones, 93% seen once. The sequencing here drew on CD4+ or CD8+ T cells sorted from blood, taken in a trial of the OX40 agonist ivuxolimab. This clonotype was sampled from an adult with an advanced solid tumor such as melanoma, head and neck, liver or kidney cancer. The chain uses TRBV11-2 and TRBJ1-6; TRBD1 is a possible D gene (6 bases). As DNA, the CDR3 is TGTGCCAGCAGCTTGGACAGTCCCTCCTATAATTCACCCCTCCACTTT. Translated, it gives CASSLDSPSYNSPLHF.